A selection of T cell receptor beta chains follows, all from one sample in a study of T cell repertoires in cytomegalovirus infection. In TCRdb, the reads were re-called with MiXCR into one record per CDR3 protein. The sample carries about 480,000 distinct CDR3 sequences, 33% recorded once. No cognate antigen is known for these TCRs. Material: cultured PBMCs, obtained from culture after CMV antigen stimulation. Source of these receptors: a human donor in good health (CMV status not recorded). Some clones in this sample may be carry-over from other donors' samples. Each CDR3 is given without its conserved first and last residue.

V: TRBV7-9; CDR3: ASTSKTSSTDTQY
V: TRBV4-1; CDR3: ASSPPDPLAGPYNEQF
V: TRBV12-3/TRBV12-4; CDR3: ASSLGSRNQPQH
V: TRBV28; CDR3: ASSAKYGAGDGYT
V: TRBV11-3; CDR3: ASSLVSGGAF
V: TRBV19; CDR3: ASSPQWGDQPQH
V: TRBV7-8; CDR3: ASSTRQGGEQF
V: TRBV28; CDR3: ASREGWNTEAF
V: TRBV11-2; CDR3: ASSHKTGTGGRWEQETQY
V: TRBV6-2/TRBV6-3; CDR3: ASSPRSSGNEQY
V: TRBV3-1; CDR3: ASRSVRDVSEQY
V: TRBV12-3/TRBV12-4; CDR3: ASSLRVGGGQPQH
V: TRBV7-9; CDR3: ASSLADYQETQY
V: TRBV10-3; CDR3: AISAKGAVDEQF
V: TRBV29-1; CDR3: SVGPISAYNEQF
V: TRBV19; CDR3: ASSIPTSSSSYNEQF
V: TRBV5-1; CDR3: ASSSGLAGPEQY
V: TRBV19; CDR3: ASSMVGGQTAYGYT